The 18 T cell receptor beta chains below come from one sample, sequenced in a study of T cell responses to AZD1222 COVID-19 vaccine (dated by TCRdb to 2020 to 2022). The library was obtained by the immunoSEQ multiplex PCR assay. TCRdb re-hosts the immuneACCESS table, in-frame sequences only. Its copies lack some clones; in the studies checked, an unresolved V gene accounts for under half of them, and the cause for the rest is not known. This sample has 150,000 to 180,000 clones in its table, and 90% of those were observed once. The top ten clonotypes cover approximately 2% of the sample. The time point label here, explained by the study, means: baseline before first vaccination. This specimen was peripheral blood, taken on day 0 of AZD1222 vaccination. These receptors originate from an adult in good health.

Regarding this clone: An end of the junction does not agree with germline; a read error may underlie this. J is TRBJ2-3 and V is TRBV7-8; maybe TRBD1 (5 bases). CDR3 size: 12 residues. The germline V gene encodes CDR1 SGHVS and CDR2 FQNEAQ. This CDR3 reads CASSLGVDTQYF. The DNA of the CDR3 is TGTGCCAGCAGTTTAGGGGTGGATACGCAGTATTTT.

CDR3 sequence (DNA): TGTGCCAGTAGTTCCTACTGGGACAGGGATCACTCTGGGGCCAACGTCCTGACTTTC. It translates to CASSSYWDRDHSGANVLTF. The chain recombines TRBV19 with TRBJ2-6; 9 positions agree with TRBD1. The CDR3 is 19 residues long. V was pared by 5 bases and J by 0 bases, with 11 bases of the junction left unmatched. Germline V gene sequence: CDR1 LNHDA, CDR2 SQIVND (reference sequence).

The V call is TRBV4-3, the J call TRBJ1-1; D gene ambiguous. The CDR3 extends over 15 amino acids. Trimming left V 0 bases short and J 8 bases short, with 16 bases between. Germline CDR1 reads LGHNA; CDR2 reads YSLEER. In DNA form, the CDR3 reads TGCGCCAGCAGCCAAGATCGGGAGGGTCTACGCGAAGCTTTCTTT. Translated: CASSQDREGLREAFF.

This chain links TRBV6-1 with TRBJ1-5; 7 bases are shared with TRBD1. V shed 3 bases, J shed 2 bases, and the junction held 4 bases outside the gene matches. The germline CDR1 and CDR2 sequences are MNHNS and SASEGT. This CDR3 is built from 15 residues. The CDR3 nucleotides are TGTGCCAGCAGTGATAGGGGGCTAGGCAATCAGCCCCAGCATTTT. Its translation: CASSDRGLGNQPQHF.

The chain joins TRBV27 to TRBJ1-2; 8 bases map to TRBD1. The CDR3 consists of 15 residues. V lost 2 bases to trimming and J lost 4 bases; unmatched junction nucleotides: 6. Germline-derived CDR1 and CDR2 are MNHEY and SMNVEV (reference sequence). CDR3 in amino acids: CASSLGGTGFYGYTF. For the CDR3, the DNA is TGTGCCAGCAGTTTAGGAGGGACAGGATTCTATGGCTACACCTTC.

The chain joins TRBV29-1 to TRBJ2-3, with D unresolved. This CDR3 comprises 10 residues. Trimming left V 7 bases short and J 6 bases short, with 8 bases between. From germline, CDR1 is SQVTM and CDR2 ANQGSEA. As DNA, the CDR3 is TGCAGCGCCAAGGGCGATACGCAGTATTTT. Its protein product is CSAKGDTQYF.

The chain carries TRBV3-1 (or the pseudogene TRBV3-2) and TRBJ1-1, with D perhaps matching TRBD1 (6 bases). V gave up 3 bases and J gave up 3 bases, with 11 bases separating them. Germline V CDR1 and CDR2: LGHDT, YNNKEL (reference sequence). There are 14 residues in the CDR3. Here the CDR3 reads CASSHSTGHTEAFF. CDR3 DNA sequence: TGTGCCAGCAGCCATTCCACAGGGCACACTGAAGCTTTCTTT.

The chain links TRBV5-5 to TRBJ1-5; no firm D call. This CDR3 spans 15 amino acids. Germline-derived CDR1 and CDR2 are SGHKS and YYEKEE (reference sequence). Deletions cut 1 base from V and 2 bases from J, with 10 bases between. CDR3 in amino acids: CASSLLDGGNQPQHF. Written as DNA, the CDR3 is TGTGCCAGCAGCTTGTTAGACGGGGGCAATCAGCCCCAGCATTTT.

The rearrangement uses TRBV28 and TRBJ2-7, with 7 bases lining up with TRBD1. This CDR3 comprises 13 residues. Germline CDR1 MDHEN, CDR2 SYDVKM. V dropped 7 bases and J dropped 1; count of bases not matched to a gene: 4. The CDR3 DNA follows: TGTGCCAGCAAAGGGACAGTATCCTACGAGCAGTACTTC. Translating gives CASKGTVSYEQYF.

The J gene is TRBJ2-7, the V gene TRBV18, with 8 positions matching TRBD1. V lost 3 bases to trimming and J lost 4 bases; unmatched junction nucleotides: 8. CDR1 KGHSH and CDR2 LQKENI come from the germline V gene. This CDR3 comprises 15 residues. The CDR3 coding sequence is TGTGCCAGCTCACCTACGGCAGGGGGCTGGTACGAGCAGTACTTC. It is translated as CASSPTAGGWYEQYF.

This chain uses TRBV6-1 with TRBJ1-2; D uncertain. Per germline, CDR1 MNHNS and CDR2 SASEGT. Trimming stripped 1 base from V and 5 bases from J, with 8 bases between. There are 13 residues in the CDR3. CDR3 nucleotide sequence: TGTGCCAGCAGTGAAGAAGTATCATATGGCTACACCTTC. The encoded protein is CASSEEVSYGYTF.

This chain links TRBV27 with TRBJ2-7; 12 positions match TRBD1. The CDR3 is 15 residues long. Trimming cost V 5 bases and J 6 bases; bases outside gene matches: 8. CDR1 is MNHEY and CDR2 is SMNVEV in the germline V gene (reference sequence). DNA of the CDR3: TGTGCCAGCAGTCCTATCGGGGACAGGGGGCGCGAGCAGTACTTC. Amino acids: CASSPIGDRGREQYF.

The CDR3: CASSEYWQGEEKLFF. In DNA, the CDR3 is TGTGCCAGCAGTGAATATTGGCAGGGGGAGGAAAAACTGTTTTTT. The V and J genes are TRBV25-1 and TRBJ1-4, with 7 bases aligning to TRBD1. The V and J ends lost 0 bases and 8 bases, in that order; junction bases with no gene match: 6. This CDR3 comprises 15 residues. The germline gives CDR1 MGHDK, CDR2 SYGVNS.

This sequence joins TRBV27 and TRBJ2-1; no firm D call. Between the trimmed V and J ends, which lost 5 bases and 1 base, there was a span of 18 bases. The CDR3 extends over 17 amino acids. The germline V gene has CDR1 MNHEY and CDR2 SMNVEV (reference sequence). The CDR3 loop is CASSPPLFGRSYNEQFF. DNA of the CDR3: TGTGCCAGCAGTCCCCCTCTCTTCGGGCGTTCCTACAATGAGCAGTTCTTC.

The V call is TRBV19, the J call TRBJ2-2; tentatively, D is TRBD2 (6 bases). This CDR3 is 14 amino acids long. CDR1 LNHDA and CDR2 SQIVND come from the germline V gene (reference sequence). The V end was cut by 8 bases, the J end by 7 bases, with 17 bases between. The CDR3 DNA reads TGTGCCAGTGAGGGACTGACTACAAGCGGGGAGCTGTTTTTT. It yields the protein CASEGLTTSGELFF.

This clone appeared a single time. This sequence joins TRBV7-9 and TRBJ2-7; 12 bases are a match to TRBD1. The germline V gene encodes CDR1 SEHNR and CDR2 FQNEAQ (reference sequence). The CDR3 runs 18 residues. Trimming removed 5 bases from V and 2 bases from J; junction bases left unmatched: 13. The CDR3 region is CASSKRGTGGENTYEQYF. The DNA for the CDR3 is TGTGCCAGCAGCAAACGCGGGACAGGGGGCGAGAATACCTACGAGCAGTACTTC.

This chain connects TRBV11-2 to TRBJ2-7, with TRBD2 identical over 11 bases. Losses at the gene ends were 4 bases for V and 5 bases for J; bases not matched to a gene: 10. CDR1 is SGHAT and CDR2 is FQNNGV in the germline V gene. The CDR3 has 16 residues. Here the CDR3 DNA reads TGTGCCAGCAGCTCCTACCTAGCGGGAGGCGGCAACGAGCAGTACTTC. As protein: CASSSYLAGGGNEQYF.

V is TRBV5-1 and J is TRBJ2-1, with 8 bases aligning to TRBD2. This CDR3 comprises 14 residues. The V gene end was trimmed by 7 bases and the J gene end by 8 bases; junction bases not matched to a gene: 11. Germline lookup yields CDR1 SGHRS and CDR2 YFSETQ. This CDR3 is CASAGLAGRDEQFF. The CDR3 DNA sequence: TGCGCCAGCGCAGGATTAGCGGGAAGGGATGAGCAGTTCTTC. The full variable domain, completed using reference TRBV5-1 and TRBJ2-1, is KAGVTQTPRYLIKTRGQQVTLSCSPISGHRSVSWYQQTPGQGLQFLFEYFSETQRNKGNFPGRFSGRQFSNSRSEMNVSTLELGDSALYLCASAGLAGRDEQFFGPGTRLTVL.